This is a list of T cell receptor beta chains from one sample in a study of T-cell memory formation after mild COVID-19. A single record per CDR3 protein comes from TCRdb applying MiXCR to the 5' RACE reads. Of tens of thousands of distinct CDR3 sequences listed, approximately 13% are singletons. The sample consisted of PBMCs or a T cell subset sorted from them (not recorded which). Receptor source: an adult woman who had mild COVID-19 (a few samples of this study predate the infection). Cell type and time point are not known. Each CDR3 is given without its conserved first and last residue. D genes are given only for firm matches.

D,V,CDR3
TRBD1,TRBV29-1,SVEVGTGGIETQY
TRBD2,TRBV7-8,ATPRLAGVTTGELF
.,TRBV15,ATSRDQDSGANVLT
TRBD2,TRBV14,ASSQGWFSGSYDEQY
TRBD1,TRBV24-1,ATSDVPGTGVYPHDETQY
.,TRBV5-1,ASSLEAGETGELF
.,TRBV7-9,ASSFSPRDTQY
TRBD1,TRBV20-1,SARKDPDRGGEKLF
.,TRBV24-1,ATQDAPNTEAF
.,TRBV29-1,SVEDLAVGAF
.,TRBV15,ATSPGTPSGANVLT
TRBD1,TRBV9,ASSEWDRGLEQY
.,TRBV9,ASSLTPRPSDTYEQY
.,TRBV7-8,ASTLGARTDTQY
.,TRBV7-9,ASSLDGGISYEQY
.,TRBV27,ASSSTDEGFIDTQY
.,TRBV4-2,ASSQDVGGDPTDTQY